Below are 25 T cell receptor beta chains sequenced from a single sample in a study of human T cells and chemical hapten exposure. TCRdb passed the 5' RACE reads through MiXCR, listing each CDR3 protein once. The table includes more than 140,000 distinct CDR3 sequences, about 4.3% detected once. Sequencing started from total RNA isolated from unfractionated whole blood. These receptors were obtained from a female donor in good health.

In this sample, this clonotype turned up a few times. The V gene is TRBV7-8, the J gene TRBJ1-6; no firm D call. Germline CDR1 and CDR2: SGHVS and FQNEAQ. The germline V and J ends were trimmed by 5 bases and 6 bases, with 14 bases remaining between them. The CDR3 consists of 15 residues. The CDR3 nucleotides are TGTGCCAGCAGCGCCGTGAGATTTGGTAATTCACCCCTCCACTTT. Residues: CASSAVRFGNSPLHF.

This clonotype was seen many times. The CDR3 DNA follows: TGCAGCGTTGTTGTCCAGGGGGCCGAGCAGTACTTC. This gives the protein CSVVVQGAEQYF. The chain recombines TRBV29-1 with TRBJ2-7, with TRBD1 matching 8 bases. The germline V gene has CDR1 SQVTM and CDR2 ANQGSEA. The CDR3 has 12 residues. J lost 6 bases, V lost 4 bases, and 5 bases had no gene match.

The CDR3 spells CASSNQTGRGNQPQHF. The CDR3 DNA reads TGTGCCAGCAGCAACCAGACAGGGAGAGGCAATCAGCCCCAGCATTTT. The chain is built from TRBV21-1 and TRBJ1-5; the table's D gene call, TRBD1, was not cross checked with the DNA. TRBV21-1 is a known pseudogene. This CDR3 region has 16 residues.

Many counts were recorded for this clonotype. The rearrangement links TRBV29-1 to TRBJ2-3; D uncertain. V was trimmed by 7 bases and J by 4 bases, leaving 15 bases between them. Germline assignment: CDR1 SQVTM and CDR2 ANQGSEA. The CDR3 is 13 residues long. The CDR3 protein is CSGDIFGADTQYF. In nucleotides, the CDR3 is TGCAGCGGCGACATCTTTGGGGCAGATACGCAGTATTTT.

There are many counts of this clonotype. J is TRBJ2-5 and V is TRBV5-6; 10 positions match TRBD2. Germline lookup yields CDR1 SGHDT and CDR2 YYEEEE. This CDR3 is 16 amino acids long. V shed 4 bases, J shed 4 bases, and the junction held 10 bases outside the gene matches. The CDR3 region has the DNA TGTGCCAGCAGCGGGGGGACTAGCGCGTCCACAGAGACCCAGTACTTC. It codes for CASSGGTSASTETQYF.

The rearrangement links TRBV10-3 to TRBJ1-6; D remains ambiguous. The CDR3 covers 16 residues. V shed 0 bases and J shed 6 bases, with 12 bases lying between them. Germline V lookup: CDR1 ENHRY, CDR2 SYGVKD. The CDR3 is CAISESVRQTNSPLHF. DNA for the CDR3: TGTGCCATCAGTGAGTCAGTTCGTCAGACTAATTCACCCCTCCACTTT.

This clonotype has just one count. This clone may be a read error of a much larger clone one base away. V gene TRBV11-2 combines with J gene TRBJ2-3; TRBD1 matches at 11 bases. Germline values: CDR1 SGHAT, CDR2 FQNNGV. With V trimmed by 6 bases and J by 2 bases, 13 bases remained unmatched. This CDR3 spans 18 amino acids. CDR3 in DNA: TGTGCCAGCAGAGGGGAGTCGGGACAGGGGGGTTCCACAGATACGCAGTATTTT. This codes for CASRGESGQGGSTDTQYF.

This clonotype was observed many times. The CDR3 reads CATATGTGSDTQYF. CDR3 bases: TGTGCCACCGCCACCGGGACAGGTTCAGATACGCAGTATTTT. The chain is built from TRBV24-1 and TRBJ2-3; 8 bases match TRBD1. The germline V gene encodes CDR1 KGHDR and CDR2 SFDVKD. V shed 9 bases and J 4 bases; nucleotides not matched to a gene: 8. The CDR3 extends over 14 amino acids.

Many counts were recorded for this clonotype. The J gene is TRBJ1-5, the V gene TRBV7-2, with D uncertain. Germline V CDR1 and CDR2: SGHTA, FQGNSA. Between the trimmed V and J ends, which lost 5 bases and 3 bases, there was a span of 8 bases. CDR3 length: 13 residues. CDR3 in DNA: TGTGCCAGCAGCCCGGTACCCAATCAGCCCCAGCATTTT. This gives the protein CASSPVPNQPQHF.

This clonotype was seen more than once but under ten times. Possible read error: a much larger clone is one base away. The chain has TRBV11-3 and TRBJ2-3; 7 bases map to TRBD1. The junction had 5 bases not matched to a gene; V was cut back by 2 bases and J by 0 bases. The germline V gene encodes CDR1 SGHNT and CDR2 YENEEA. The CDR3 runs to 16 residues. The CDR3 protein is CASSLSTGSSTDTQYF. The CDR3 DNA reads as TGTGCCAGCAGCTTATCGACAGGGAGTAGCACAGATACGCAGTATTTT.

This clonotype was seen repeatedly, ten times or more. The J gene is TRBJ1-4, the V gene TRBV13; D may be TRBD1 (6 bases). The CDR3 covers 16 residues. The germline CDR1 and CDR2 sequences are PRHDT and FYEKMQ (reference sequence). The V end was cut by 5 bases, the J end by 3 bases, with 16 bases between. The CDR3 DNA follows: TGTGCCAGCAGCAGCCGTTCCAGGGGAGCTAATGAAAAACTGTTTTTT. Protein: CASSSRSRGANEKLFF.

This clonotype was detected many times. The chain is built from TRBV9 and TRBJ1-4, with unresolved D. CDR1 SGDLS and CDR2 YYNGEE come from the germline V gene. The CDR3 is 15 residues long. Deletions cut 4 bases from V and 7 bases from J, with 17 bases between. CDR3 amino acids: CASSPEGRWGEKLFF. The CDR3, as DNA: TGTGCCAGCAGCCCCGAGGGTCGCTGGGGTGAAAAACTGTTTTTT.

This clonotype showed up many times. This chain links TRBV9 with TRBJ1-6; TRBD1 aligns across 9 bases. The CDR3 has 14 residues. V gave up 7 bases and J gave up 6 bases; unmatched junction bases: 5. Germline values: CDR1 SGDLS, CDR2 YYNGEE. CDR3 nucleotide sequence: TGTGCCAGCGGACAGGGGAATTTTAATTCACCCCTCCACTTT. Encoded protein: CASGQGNFNSPLHF.

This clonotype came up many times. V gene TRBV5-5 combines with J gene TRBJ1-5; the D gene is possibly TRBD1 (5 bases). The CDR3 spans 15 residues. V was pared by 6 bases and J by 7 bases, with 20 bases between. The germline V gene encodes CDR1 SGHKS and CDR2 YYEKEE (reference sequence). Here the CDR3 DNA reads TGTGCCAGCAAGGTGGATGTAAGCCCAGGGCAGCCCCAGCATTTT. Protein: CASKVDVSPGQPQHF.

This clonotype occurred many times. The CDR3 sequence: CASSRLAEAYNEQFF. The CDR3 bases are TGTGCCAGCAGCCGACTAGCGGAGGCCTACAATGAGCAGTTCTTC. The V and J genes are TRBV7-9 and TRBJ2-1; 9 nucleotides align to TRBD2. In germline, CDR1 is SEHNR, CDR2 FQNEAQ (reference sequence). J was trimmed by 2 bases and V by 5 bases; bases with no gene match: 4. This CDR3 contains 15 residues.

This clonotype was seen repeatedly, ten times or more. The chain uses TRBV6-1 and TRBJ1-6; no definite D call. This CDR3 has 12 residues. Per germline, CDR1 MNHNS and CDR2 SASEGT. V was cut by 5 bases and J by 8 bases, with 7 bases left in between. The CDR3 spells CASSTEYSPLHF. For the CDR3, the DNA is TGTGCCAGCAGTACCGAGTATTCACCCCTCCACTTT.

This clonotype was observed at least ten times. The CDR3 DNA follows: TGTGCCACCAGCTCTATGGACGGTCGGGACGGCTACACCTTC. Translating it yields CATSSMDGRDGYTF. The genes are TRBV24-1 and TRBJ1-2, with D tentatively TRBD1 (5 bases). The CDR3 sequence is 14 residues long. V was shortened by 7 bases and J by 8 bases, with 19 bases between the two germline ends. Germline-derived CDR1 and CDR2 are KGHDR and SFDVKD.

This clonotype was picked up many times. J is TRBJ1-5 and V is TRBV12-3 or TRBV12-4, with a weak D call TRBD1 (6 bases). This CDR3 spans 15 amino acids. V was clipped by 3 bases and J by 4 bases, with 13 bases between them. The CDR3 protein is CASSFGGQVNQPQHF. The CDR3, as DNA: TGTGCCAGCAGTTTTGGGGGGCAGGTGAATCAGCCCCAGCATTTT.

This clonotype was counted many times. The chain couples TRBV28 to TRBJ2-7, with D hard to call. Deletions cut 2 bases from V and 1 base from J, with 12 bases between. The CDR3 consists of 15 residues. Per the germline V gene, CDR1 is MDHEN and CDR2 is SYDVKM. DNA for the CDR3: TGTGCCAGCAGTTTAGGAGTCGGCAGGTCCTACGAGCAGTACTTC. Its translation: CASSLGVGRSYEQYF.

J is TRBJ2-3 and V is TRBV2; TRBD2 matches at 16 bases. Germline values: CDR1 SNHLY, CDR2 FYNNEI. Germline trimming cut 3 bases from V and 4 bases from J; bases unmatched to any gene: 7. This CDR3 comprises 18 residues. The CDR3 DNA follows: TGTGCCAGCAGTGAGGGGACTAGCGGGGGGGCCAGCCCAGATACGCAGTATTTT. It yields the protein CASSEGTSGGASPDTQYF.

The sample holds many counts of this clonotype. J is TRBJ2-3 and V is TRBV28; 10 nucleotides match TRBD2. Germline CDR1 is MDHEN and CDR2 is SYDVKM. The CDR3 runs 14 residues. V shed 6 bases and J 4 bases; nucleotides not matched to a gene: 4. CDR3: CASSERGGPDTQYF. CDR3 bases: TGTGCCAGCAGCGAGCGGGGGGGCCCAGATACGCAGTATTTT.

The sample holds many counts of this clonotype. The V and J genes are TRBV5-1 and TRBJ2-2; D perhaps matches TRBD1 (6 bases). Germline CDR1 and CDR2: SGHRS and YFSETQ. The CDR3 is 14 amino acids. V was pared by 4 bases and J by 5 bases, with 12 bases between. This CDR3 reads CASSRDTGTGELFF. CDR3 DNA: TGCGCCAGCAGCCGGGACACTGGAACCGGGGAGCTGTTTTTT.

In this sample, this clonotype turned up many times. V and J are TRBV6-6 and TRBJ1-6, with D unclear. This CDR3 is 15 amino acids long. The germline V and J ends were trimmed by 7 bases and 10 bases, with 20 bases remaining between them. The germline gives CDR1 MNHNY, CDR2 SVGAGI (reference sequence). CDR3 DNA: TGTGCCAGCACTATCTCTGAGTCCCCCAGCTCACCCCTCCACTTT. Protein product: CASTISESPSSPLHF.

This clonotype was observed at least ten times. The CDR3 loop is CASSVPGLASNEQFF. The CDR3 DNA reads TGTGCCAGCAGCGTCCCCGGACTAGCGTCCAATGAGCAGTTCTTC. This chain connects TRBV9 to TRBJ2-1, with 9 bases that match TRBD2. CDR1 and CDR2 (germline): SGDLS, YYNGEE. J gave up 6 bases and V 2 bases, and 6 bases lay outside the gene matches. CDR3 length: 15 amino acids.

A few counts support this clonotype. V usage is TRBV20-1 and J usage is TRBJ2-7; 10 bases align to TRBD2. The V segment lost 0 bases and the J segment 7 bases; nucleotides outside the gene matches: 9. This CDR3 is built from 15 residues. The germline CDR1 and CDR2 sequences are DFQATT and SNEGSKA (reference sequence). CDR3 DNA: TGCAGTGCTAGAGATCGGCTAGCGGGGGTAGAAGAGCAGTACTTC. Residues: CSARDRLAGVEEQYF.